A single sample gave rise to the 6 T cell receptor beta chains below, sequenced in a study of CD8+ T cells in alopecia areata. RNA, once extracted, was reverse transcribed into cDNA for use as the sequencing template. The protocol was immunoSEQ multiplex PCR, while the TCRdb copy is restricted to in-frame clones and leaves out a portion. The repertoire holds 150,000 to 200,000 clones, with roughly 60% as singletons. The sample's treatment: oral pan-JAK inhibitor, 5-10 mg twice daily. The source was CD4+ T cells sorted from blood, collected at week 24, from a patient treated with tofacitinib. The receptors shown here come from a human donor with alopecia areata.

DNA of the CDR3: TGTGCCAGCAGCGTAGGACTCCTAAGTGGAAGCTCTAACTACGAGCAGTACTTC. Translation: CASSVGLLSGSSNYEQYF. The chain links TRBV9 to TRBJ2-7; the D is unclear. The V end lost 0 bases, the J end lost 3 bases, and 22 bases lay between the germline ends. CDR3 length: 18 amino acids. CDR1 SGDLS and CDR2 YYNGEE come from the germline V gene.

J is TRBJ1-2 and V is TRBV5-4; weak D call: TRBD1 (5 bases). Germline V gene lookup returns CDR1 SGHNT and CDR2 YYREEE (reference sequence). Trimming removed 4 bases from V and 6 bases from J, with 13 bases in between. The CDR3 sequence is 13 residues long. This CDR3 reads CASSGGPWDGYTF. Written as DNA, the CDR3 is TGTGCCAGCAGCGGGGGACCCTGGGATGGCTACACCTTC.

The CDR3 here is CASSRENYEQYF. The CDR3, as DNA: TGTGCCAGCAGCCGCGAGAACTACGAGCAGTACTTC. V is TRBV9 and J is TRBJ2-7, with unresolved D. Germline V gene data show CDR1 as SGDLS and CDR2 as YYNGEE. V shed 4 bases and J shed 3 bases, with 8 bases lying between them. This CDR3 is 12 amino acids long. The entire variable domain, with the rest obtained from reference TRBV9 and TRBJ2-7, is as follows: DSGVTQTPKHLITATGQRVTLRCSPRSGDLSVYWYQQSLDQGLQFLIQYYNGEERAKGNILERFSAQQFPDLHSELNLSSLELGDSALYFCASSRENYEQYFGPGTRLTVT.

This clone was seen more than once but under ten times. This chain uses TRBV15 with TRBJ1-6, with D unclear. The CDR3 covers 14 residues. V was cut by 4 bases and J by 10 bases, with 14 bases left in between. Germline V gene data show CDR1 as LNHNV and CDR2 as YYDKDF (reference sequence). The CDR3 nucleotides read TGTGCCACCAGCAACGAGGGAAGAGGATCACCCCTCCACTTT. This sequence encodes CATSNEGRGSPLHF.

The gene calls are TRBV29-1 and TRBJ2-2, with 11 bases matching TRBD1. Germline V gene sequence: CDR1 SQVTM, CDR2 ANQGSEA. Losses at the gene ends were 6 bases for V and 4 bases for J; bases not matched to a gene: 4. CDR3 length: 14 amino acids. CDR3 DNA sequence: TGCAGCGTGGGTGGGACAGGGGGCACCGGGGAGCTGTTTTTT. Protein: CSVGGTGGTGELFF.

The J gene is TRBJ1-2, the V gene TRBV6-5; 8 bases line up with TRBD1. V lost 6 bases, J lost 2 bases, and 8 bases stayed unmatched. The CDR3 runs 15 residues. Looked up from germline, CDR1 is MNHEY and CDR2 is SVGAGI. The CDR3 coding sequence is TGTGCCAGCAGGACAGGGGTCGCTTTAAACTATGGCTACACCTTC. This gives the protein CASRTGVALNYGYTF.